This T cell receptor (beta chain) is drawn from a study of fetal regulatory T cell absence and autoimmunity. This was a survey-level run. The table came from immunoSEQ multiplex PCR; TCRdb's copy has only in-frame clones and leaves some out. The data contain more than 85,000 clones, approximately 79% of them seen just once; the ten biggest clones take up just under 2%. This clone was seen a single time. The CDR3 runs 13 residues. Germline V gene sequence: CDR1 SGHKS, CDR2 YYEKEE (reference sequence). V lost 4 bases, J lost 1 base, and 8 bases lay in between. The sequenced sample was pancreas tissue. The origin of this receptor is a male donor with IPEX syndrome. V usage is TRBV5-5 and J usage is TRBJ1-1, with D hard to call. CDR3 region: CASSGSPNTEAFF. Written as DNA, the CDR3 is TGTGCCAGCAGCGGGAGCCCGAACACTGAAGCTTTCTTT.